Following are 22 T cell receptor beta chains from one sample sequenced in a study of response to subunit inactivated influenza vaccine. TCRdb processed the RT-PCR reads anew with MiXCR; each CDR3 protein has one entry. The sample lists roughly 630,000 distinct CDR3 sequences; approximately 15% were seen once. Sequences were derived from PBMCs from blood, sampled 14 to 15 days before vaccination. The receptors derive from a man in his fifties who received an inactivated influenza vaccine.

The genes are TRBV7-6 and TRBJ2-5, with 7 bases identical to TRBD1. V was pared by 5 bases and J by 4 bases, with 10 bases of the junction left unmatched. CDR1 and CDR2 from the germline V gene are SGHVS and FNYEAQ. The CDR3 extends over 15 amino acids. The CDR3 reads CASSDYPRQGETQYF. CDR3 in DNA: TGTGCCAGCAGCGATTACCCTCGACAGGGAGAGACCCAGTACTTC.

The V gene is TRBV20-1, the J gene TRBJ1-4; no firm D call. There are 13 residues in the CDR3. Germline V CDR1 and CDR2: DFQATT, SNEGSKA (reference sequence). V was trimmed by 6 bases and J by 7 bases, leaving 15 bases between them. The CDR3 loop reads CSATLAGREKLFF. Written as DNA, the CDR3 is TGCAGTGCCACCCTAGCTGGTCGTGAAAAACTGTTTTTT.

This clonotype was detected ten times or more. The chain couples TRBV28 to TRBJ2-7, with TRBD2 matching 8 bases. The CDR3 has 16 amino acids. Trimming cost V 5 bases and J 2 bases; bases outside gene matches: 11. Germline loops: CDR1 MDHEN, CDR2 SYDVKM. The CDR3 bases are TGTGCCAGCAGTCGCTCGGCGGGAGGCACCACCTACGAGCAGTACTTC. Its protein product is CASSRSAGGTTYEQYF.

A few counts support this clonotype. The V call is TRBV4-3, the J call TRBJ1-4; D uncertain. The V end was cut by 0 bases, the J end by 12 bases, with 8 bases between. The CDR3 extends over 12 amino acids. In germline, CDR1 is LGHNA, CDR2 YSLEER. CDR3 sequence reads: CASSQDRGQLFF. The CDR3 bases are TGCGCCAGCAGCCAAGATCGAGGGCAACTGTTTTTT.

This clonotype was detected a few times. The chain employs TRBV11-2 and TRBJ2-3; 10 bases fit TRBD1. This CDR3 has 16 residues. Germline loops: CDR1 SGHAT, CDR2 FQNNGV. Losses at the gene ends were 5 bases for V and 5 bases for J; bases not matched to a gene: 10. The CDR3 nucleotides read TGTGCCAGCAGCCCGTACTGGGACAGGGGCCAAGATACGCAGTATTTT. As protein: CASSPYWDRGQDTQYF.

This clonotype has just a few counts. This sequence joins TRBV5-1 and TRBJ2-1; tentatively, D is TRBD1 (5 bases). Germline V CDR1 and CDR2: SGHRS, YFSETQ. Trimming removed 5 bases at V and 6 bases at J, with 15 bases between. This CDR3 contains 14 residues. CDR3 sequence (DNA): TGCGCCAGCAGTCCGGTTCAGGGCTCCAATGAGCAGTTCTTC. It translates to CASSPVQGSNEQFF.

This clonotype appeared a few times. In DNA, the CDR3 is TGCAGTGCTGGGACTAGCGGGATCTCCTACGAGCAGTACTTC. Translation gives CSAGTSGISYEQYF. The chain employs TRBV20-1 and TRBJ2-7, with 13 bases fitting TRBD2. CDR1 and CDR2 from the germline V gene are DFQATT and SNEGSKA (reference sequence). This CDR3 is built from 14 residues. With V trimmed by 5 bases and J by 0 bases, 1 base remained unmatched.

This clonotype came up many times. CDR3 region: CASSLSSNTGELFF. Here the CDR3 DNA reads TGTGCCAGCAGCTTATCCTCGAACACCGGGGAGCTGTTTTTT. The chain couples TRBV7-2 to TRBJ2-2; D is uncertain. This CDR3 contains 14 residues. CDR1 and CDR2 from the germline V gene are SGHTA and FQGNSA. The germline V and J ends were trimmed by 2 bases and 0 bases, with 4 bases remaining between them.

J is TRBJ1-1 and V is TRBV5-1, with a possible D match to TRBD1 (5 bases). The CDR3 totals 13 residues. The ends were cut back, 4 bases at V and 6 bases at J, with 13 bases in the middle. The germline gives CDR1 SGHRS, CDR2 YFSETQ. The CDR3 sequence: CASSPNDRAEAFF. The CDR3 region has the DNA TGCGCCAGCAGCCCGAATGACAGAGCTGAAGCTTTCTTT.

CDR3 sequence reads: CASSQGGVNIQYF. Written as DNA, the CDR3 is TGTGCCAGCAGCCAAGGAGGGGTGAACATTCAGTACTTC. The rearrangement joins TRBV14 to TRBJ2-4, with D perhaps matching TRBD1 or TRBD2 (5 bases each). V was cut by 1 base and J by 7 bases, with 8 bases left in between. Germline V gene lookup returns CDR1 SGHDN and CDR2 FVKESK. The CDR3 is 13 amino acids.

The chain has TRBV29-1 and TRBJ2-5; D might be TRBD2 (6 bases). V lost 3 bases, J lost 1 base, and 18 bases lay in between. Germline V gene sequence: CDR1 SQVTM, CDR2 ANQGSEA. The CDR3 is 16 residues long. The CDR3 here is CSVDSFGGAGQETQYF. CDR3 nucleotides: TGCAGCGTTGATTCTTTTGGCGGGGCTGGCCAAGAGACCCAGTACTTC. Using reference TRBV29-1 and TRBJ2-5 for the parts outside the CDR3, the full variable domain is SAVISQKPSRDICQRGTSLTIQCQVDSQVTMMFWYRQQPGQSLTLIATANQGSEATYESGFVIDKFPISRPNLTFSTLTVSNMSPEDSSIYLCSVDSFGGAGQETQYFGPGTRLLVL.

This clonotype was seen a few times. The J gene is TRBJ2-4, the V gene TRBV15; 8 bases are shared with TRBD2. The ends lost 0 bases at V and 6 bases at J; junction bases unmatched: 4. The CDR3 spans 15 residues. Germline CDR1 is LNHNV and CDR2 is YYDKDF (reference sequence). The CDR3 loop reads CATSRDPSGLNIQYF. As DNA, the CDR3 is TGTGCCACCAGCAGAGACCCTAGCGGGTTAAACATTCAGTACTTC.

The table lists this clonotype with many counts. The rearrangement uses TRBV4-1 and TRBJ2-7; 7 nucleotides align to TRBD2. The CDR3 has 17 amino acids. The germline CDR1 and CDR2 sequences are MGHRA and YSYEKL. With 4 bases clipped from V and 2 bases from J, the junction kept 14 bases outside the gene matches. This CDR3 is CASSPSRVVLAAYEQYF. The CDR3 bases are TGCGCCAGCAGCCCTTCGAGGGTTGTTCTAGCGGCCTACGAGCAGTACTTC.

The J gene is TRBJ2-7, the V gene TRBV9, with 10 bases identical to TRBD1. CDR1 and CDR2 (germline): SGDLS, YYNGEE. V was pared by 0 bases and J by 7 bases, with 10 bases of the junction left unmatched. The length of the CDR3 is 16 residues. The CDR3 DNA sequence: TGTGCCAGCAGCGTAGCTCCAGGGACAGGGGATGGGGAGCAGTACTTC. Translation gives CASSVAPGTGDGEQYF. Full variable domain (rest looked up from reference TRBV9 and TRBJ2-7): DSGVTQTPKHLITATGQRVTLRCSPRSGDLSVYWYQQSLDQGLQFLIQYYNGEERAKGNILERFSAQQFPDLHSELNLSSLELGDSALYFCASSVAPGTGDGEQYFGPGTRLTVT.

Only a few counts were recorded for this clonotype. The rearrangement uses TRBV29-1 and TRBJ1-1; no clear D. This CDR3 has 13 residues. Trimming shortened V by 6 bases and J by 5 bases, and 16 bases separated the two germline ends. Looked up from germline, CDR1 is SQVTM and CDR2 is ANQGSEA. The CDR3 region is CSVGESGRTEAFF. In DNA, the CDR3 is TGCAGCGTAGGTGAATCTGGGCGGACTGAAGCTTTCTTT.

This clonotype has only a few counts. At one end the junction does not follow the germline gene, possibly because of a read error. The J gene is TRBJ2-7, the V gene TRBV6-5; 7 positions match TRBD1. CDR1 MNHEY and CDR2 SVGAGI come from the germline V gene. The CDR3 spans 14 residues. CDR3: CASSDSGTAYEQYF. CDR3 nucleotides: TGTGCCAGCAGTGACTCCGGGACAGCCTACGAGCAGTACTTC.

The chain uses TRBV7-2 and TRBJ2-1, with D unclear. The CDR3 runs to 15 residues. CDR1 is SGHTA and CDR2 is FQGNSA in the germline V gene. Between the trimmed V and J ends, which lost 1 base and 5 bases, there was a span of 12 bases. In nucleotides, the CDR3 is TGTGCCAGCAGCTTAGGCGCAAACCCGAACAATGAGCAGTTCTTC. It translates to CASSLGANPNNEQFF.

The V gene is TRBV9, the J gene TRBJ2-1; 7 bases are shared with TRBD2. The germline V gene encodes CDR1 SGDLS and CDR2 YYNGEE. Trimming took 6 bases from V and 9 from J; bases not matched to a gene: 3. This CDR3 spans 11 amino acids. This CDR3 is CASTSGAEQFF. Here the CDR3 DNA reads TGTGCCAGCACTAGCGGCGCTGAGCAGTTCTTC. The whole variable domain, filled in from reference TRBV9 and TRBJ2-1, reads DSGVTQTPKHLITATGQRVTLRCSPRSGDLSVYWYQQSLDQGLQFLIQYYNGEERAKGNILERFSAQQFPDLHSELNLSSLELGDSALYFCASTSGAEQFFGPGTRLTVL.

In this sample, this clonotype turned up a few times. This chain links TRBV4-3 with TRBJ2-3; TRBD1 matches 9 bases. Germline assignment: CDR1 LGHNA and CDR2 YSLEER. This CDR3 comprises 14 residues. Trimming took 2 bases from V and 5 from J; bases not matched to a gene: 2. CDR3 residues: CASSQQDRGDTQYF. DNA of the CDR3: TGCGCCAGCAGCCAACAGGACAGGGGAGATACGCAGTATTTT.

This clonotype occurred a few times. The V gene is TRBV5-1, the J gene TRBJ2-2; perhaps TRBD1 as D (6 bases). Germline values: CDR1 SGHRS, CDR2 YFSETQ. With 4 bases removed from V and 1 base from J, the gap between germline ends came to 17 bases. The CDR3 totals 17 residues. The CDR3, as DNA: TGCGCCAGCAGCGGGACGTCACCGGGACAGAACACCGGGGAGCTGTTTTTT. This translates into CASSGTSPGQNTGELFF. Full variable domain (missing parts from reference TRBV5-1 and TRBJ2-2): KAGVTQTPRYLIKTRGQQVTLSCSPISGHRSVSWYQQTPGQGLQFLFEYFSETQRNKGNFPGRFSGRQFSNSRSEMNVSTLELGDSALYLCASSGTSPGQNTGELFFGEGSRLTVL.

J is TRBJ2-3 and V is TRBV5-1; TRBD1 is a possible D gene (5 bases). Trimming cost V 4 bases and J 11 bases, with 20 bases left between them. Germline values: CDR1 SGHRS, CDR2 YFSETQ. There are 14 residues in the CDR3. The CDR3 DNA sequence: TGCGCCAGCAGCGAACCGCCGGAAGGGGTGAAGCAGTATTTT. Protein sequence: CASSEPPEGVKQYF. Full variable domain (outside the CDR3, taken from reference TRBV5-1 and TRBJ2-3): KAGVTQTPRYLIKTRGQQVTLSCSPISGHRSVSWYQQTPGQGLQFLFEYFSETQRNKGNFPGRFSGRQFSNSRSEMNVSTLELGDSALYLCASSEPPEGVKQYFGPGTRLTVL.

The chain recombines TRBV7-8 with TRBJ2-3, with D possibly TRBD2 on 6 matching bases. Germline CDR1 reads SGHVS; CDR2 reads FQNEAQ. With 4 bases removed from V and 5 bases from J, the gap between germline ends came to 13 bases. The CDR3 extends over 14 amino acids. The CDR3 region has the DNA TGTGCCAGCAGCTCGCGGGGCCGGGGAGATACGCAGTATTTT. Translated, it gives CASSSRGRGDTQYF.